A selection of T cell receptor beta chains follows, all from one sample in a study of regulatory T cells in long-lasting Graves disease. Via MiXCR, TCRdb re-called the multiplex PCR reads, giving one row per CDR3 protein. This sample carries fewer than 450,000 distinct CDR3 sequences, around 21% of them seen once, and the ten largest clones take 20% to 25%. Here the sequenced sample was peripheral blood mononuclear cells (PBMCs), taken when the disease was refractory, from a patient treated with antithyroid drugs. These receptors were taken from a female donor with Graves disease. Both conserved end residues are part of each CDR3. A D gene is named only where the DNA matches it firmly. Size is stated for part of the rows, as once, few or many counts, or as a class when the clone is expanded.

v_call,d_call,j_call,clone_size,cdr3_aa
TRBV4-1,-,TRBJ1-1,many,CASSQDRGISEAFF
TRBV5-5,TRBD1,TRBJ1-1,few,CASSLQGAATEAFF
TRBV28,TRBD1,TRBJ2-6,many,CASSSGTASGANVLTF
TRBV11-2,TRBD1,TRBJ1-1,many,CASSRTGGRGTEAFF
TRBV6-2/TRBV6-3,TRBD1,TRBJ2-2,many,CASSYLGTGFNTGELFF
TRBV16,TRBD1,TRBJ1-4,-,CASSQLGTGNEKLFF
TRBV27,-,TRBJ1-6,many,CASSFMGSPLHF
TRBV28,-,TRBJ2-7,many,CASRYGGSYEQYF
TRBV5-1,-,TRBJ2-7,many,CASSRRLEGSYEQYF
TRBV12-3/TRBV12-4,-,TRBJ2-3,-,CAISGTRTDTQYF
TRBV12-3/TRBV12-4,-,TRBJ2-6,-,CASSHVVGLFSGANALTF
TRBV30,TRBD1,TRBJ1-4,few,CACTGGNEKLFF
TRBV6-9,-,TRBJ1-1,many,CASSYDQGGLTEAFF
TRBV2,TRBD2,TRBJ2-1,-,CASSAAGGPDEQFF
TRBV6-1,TRBD1,TRBJ1-6,-,CASRPETGSYNSPLHF
TRBV14,-,TRBJ1-3,-,CASSQDFGRNTIYF
TRBV27,TRBD2,TRBJ2-7,few,CASSFTSGYEQYF
TRBV20-1,-,TRBJ2-5,few,CSASEEGLWGTQYF
TRBV27,-,TRBJ2-7,many,CASSSGRGKNEQYF
TRBV12-5,-,TRBJ1-6,few,CASAMFGGSPLHF
TRBV3-1,-,TRBJ2-2,-,CASDSYTGELFF
TRBV19,-,TRBJ1-4,-,CASTTTGTTNEKLFF
TRBV6-1,TRBD1,TRBJ2-7,many,CASTSDREIYEQYF
TRBV25-1,-,TRBJ1-5,many,CASSESDLGQPQHF
TRBV19,-,TRBJ2-2,-,CASSTLSGELFF
TRBV27,TRBD1,TRBJ2-5,many,CASSPTTGGTTQYF
TRBV7-6,TRBD2,TRBJ2-7,many,CASSLGGRAHEQYF